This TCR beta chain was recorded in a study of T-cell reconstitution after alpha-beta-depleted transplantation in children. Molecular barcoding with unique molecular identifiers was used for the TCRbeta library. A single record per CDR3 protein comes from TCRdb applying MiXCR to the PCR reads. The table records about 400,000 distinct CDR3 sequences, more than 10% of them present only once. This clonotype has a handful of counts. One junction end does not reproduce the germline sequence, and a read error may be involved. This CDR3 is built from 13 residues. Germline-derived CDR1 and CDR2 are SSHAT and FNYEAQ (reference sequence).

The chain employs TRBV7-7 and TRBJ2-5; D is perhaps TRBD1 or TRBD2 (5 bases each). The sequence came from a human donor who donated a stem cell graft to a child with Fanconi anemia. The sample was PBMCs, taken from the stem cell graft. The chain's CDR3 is CASSRDLGETQYF. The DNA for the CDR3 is TGTGCTAGCAGCCGGGACCTCGGGGAGACCCAGTACTTC. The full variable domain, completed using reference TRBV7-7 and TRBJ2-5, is GAGVSQSPRYKVTKRGQDVTLRCDPISSHATLYWYQQALGQGPEFLTYFNYEAQPDKSGLPSDRFSAERPEGSISTLTIQRTEQRDSAMYRCASSRDLGETQYFGPGTRLLVL.